A selection of T cell receptor beta chains follows, all from one sample in a study of T cells in localized non-small cell lung cancer. Sequencing was performed with immunoSEQ multiplex PCR; in TCRdb, only in-frame clones are kept and a portion is missing. Among around 83,000 clones listed, around 81% were seen once. The source material was PBMCs, sampled before any cancer treatment. All receptors come from a man between 35 and 75 years old with stage II squamous cell lung carcinoma. The CDR3 runs from the conserved cysteine through the conserved F or W. The D gene is left open where the match is weak. Clone size appears in some rows only: once, few, many, or a class for an expanded clone.

V	D	size	J	CDR3	DNA
TRBV30	NA	once	TRBJ1-2	CAWRGAGSYGYTF	TGTGCCTGGCGGGGGGCGGGGAGCTATGGCTACACCTTC
TRBV11-2	TRBD1	NA	TRBJ1-5	CASSYRDRGLSGSNQPQHF	TGTGCCAGCAGCTACCGGGACAGGGGGCTAAGTGGGAGCAATCAGCCCCAGCATTTT
TRBV7-3	NA	NA	TRBJ2-3	CASSSSGGTDTQYF	TGTGCCAGCAGCTCCTCGGGGGGCACAGATACGCAGTATTTT
TRBV7-2	TRBD1	NA	TRBJ1-2	CASSLAGTGGSGYTF	TGTGCCAGCAGCTTAGCCGGGACAGGGGGCTCTGGCTACACCTTC
TRBV5-4	NA	NA	TRBJ1-6	CASNARDGNNSPLHF	TGTGCCAGCAACGCCCGGGACGGAAATAATTCACCCCTCCACTTT
TRBV6-6	NA	NA	TRBJ2-1	CASRFGNEQFF	TGTGCCAGCAGATTCGGCAATGAGCAGTTCTTC
TRBV18	NA	NA	TRBJ1-1	CASSPLFGPEDTEAFF	TGTGCCAGCTCACCTCTCTTTGGACCTGAGGACACTGAAGCTTTCTTT
TRBV15	NA	once	TRBJ1-4	CATSTGLATNEKLFF	TGTGCCACCAGCACTGGGCTAGCAACTAATGAAAAACTGTTTTTT
TRBV19	NA	NA	TRBJ1-5	CASKKAGAGQPQHF	TGTGCCAGTAAGAAGGCGGGGGCCGGTCAGCCCCAGCATTTT
TRBV7-2	NA	once	TRBJ2-7	CASSLAFSSYEQYF	TGTGCCAGCAGCTTAGCGTTTAGCTCCTACGAGCAGTACTTC
TRBV4-1	NA	NA	TRBJ2-2	CASSLRQGQTNTGELFF	TGCGCCAGCAGCCTGAGGCAGGGGCAAACGAACACCGGGGAGCTGTTTTTT
TRBV5-1	TRBD1	NA	TRBJ2-1	CASSLAWLGDRDNEQFF	TGCGCCAGCAGCTTGGCTTGGTTGGGGGACAGAGACAATGAGCAGTTCTTC
TRBV7-9	NA	NA	TRBJ1-1	CASSLMMPEAFF	TGTGCCAGCAGCCTTATGATGCCTGAAGCTTTCTTT
TRBV7-3	TRBD2	NA	TRBJ2-1	CASSDLAGGEQFF	TGTGCCAGCAGCGACCTAGCGGGGGGAGAGCAGTTCTTC
TRBV7-2	NA	NA	TRBJ1-3	CASSLAASRGNTIYF	TGTGCCAGCAGCTTAGCGGCGTCGCGGGGAAACACCATATATTTT
TRBV28	NA	NA	TRBJ2-2	CASIPVADGELFF	TGTGCCAGCATTCCGGTAGCGGACGGGGAGCTGTTTTTT
TRBV5-5	NA	NA	TRBJ1-5	CASSPTGGRSNQPQHF	TGTGCCAGCAGCCCAACGGGGGGAAGGAGCAATCAGCCCCAGCATTTT
TRBV5-1	NA	NA	TRBJ1-4	CASTSGVDEKLFF	TGCGCCAGCACCTCCGGGGTGGACGAAAAACTGTTTTTT
TRBV5-4	TRBD2	NA	TRBJ2-7	CASSPGTSGPYEQYF	TGTGCCAGCAGCCCCGGGACTAGCGGACCATACGAGCAGTACTTC
TRBV30	NA	NA	TRBJ1-2	CAWSREGLYGYTF	TGTGCCTGGAGTCGTGAGGGGTTATATGGCTACACCTTC
TRBV5-1	TRBD2	NA	TRBJ2-3	CASSPGGTSGTDTQYF	TGCGCCAGCAGCCCAGGCGGGACTAGCGGCACAGATACGCAGTATTTT
TRBV7-8	NA	NA	TRBJ2-7	CASSLTGQYYEQYF	TGTGCCAGCAGCTTAACGGGTCAGTACTACGAGCAGTACTTC
TRBV5-1	NA	NA	TRBJ1-1	CASSLDPRAEAFF	TGCGCCAGCAGCTTGGACCCCCGGGCTGAAGCTTTCTTT
TRBV7-9	NA	NA	TRBJ2-5	CARVDTRSRTETQYF	TGTGCCAGAGTAGACACCCGGAGCCGCACGGAGACCCAGTACTTC
TRBV19	NA	NA	TRBJ1-1	CASRWGLGAFF	TGTGCCAGTAGATGGGGCCTGGGGGCTTTCTTT
TRBV5-1	TRBD2	NA	TRBJ2-3	CASSSKLADTDTQYF	TGCGCCAGCAGCTCAAAACTAGCGGACACAGATACGCAGTATTTT
TRBV15	TRBD2	few	TRBJ2-3	CATSGRLAASTDTQYF	TGTGCCACCAGCGGTAGACTAGCGGCCAGCACAGATACGCAGTATTTT
TRBV30	TRBD1	few	TRBJ2-7	CAWNRPRTGKGEQYF	TGTGCCTGGAATCGTCCTCGGACAGGGAAGGGCGAGCAGTACTTC
TRBV19	TRBD2	NA	TRBJ2-5	CASSHGTSGIKDQETQYF	TGTGCCAGTAGCCACGGGACTAGCGGGATAAAGGATCAAGAGACCCAGTACTTC
TRBV7-2	NA	NA	TRBJ2-5	CASSLWELQETQYF	TGTGCCAGCAGCTTATGGGAACTGCAAGAGACCCAGTACTTC
TRBV6-1	NA	NA	TRBJ1-5	CASSGRQLSNQPQHF	TGTGCCAGCAGTGGTAGACAGCTTAGCAATCAGCCCCAGCATTTT
TRBV7-9	NA	NA	TRBJ2-7	CASSSLSYEQYF	TGTGCCAGCAGCTCCCTATCCTACGAGCAGTACTTC
TRBV7-9	NA	few	TRBJ1-2	CASSPGRGPYTF	TGTGCCAGCAGCCCGGGGCGGGGCCCCTACACCTTC
TRBV28	NA	NA	TRBJ1-2	CASSLPARVRGYTF	TGTGCCAGCAGTTTGCCGGCGCGGGTGAGAGGCTACACCTTC
TRBV7-3	NA	NA	TRBJ2-2	CASSFSPGNTGELFF	TGTGCCAGCAGCTTCAGCCCAGGGAACACCGGGGAGCTGTTTTTT
TRBV6-6	NA	NA	TRBJ2-1	CASSYSLAQYNEQFF	TGTGCCAGCAGTTACTCACTAGCCCAATACAATGAGCAGTTCTTC
TRBV7-2	TRBD1	NA	TRBJ1-5	CASSLDRGGGGQPQHF	TGTGCCAGCAGCCTCGATAGGGGAGGGGGCGGTCAGCCCCAGCATTTT
TRBV18	NA	NA	TRBJ2-4	CASSPTPGTIIFQGAKNIQYF	TGTGCCAGCTCACCTACCCCGGGGACAATAATCTTTCAAGGAGCCAAAAACATTCAGTACTTC
TRBV5-4	NA	NA	TRBJ2-1	CASSRPPGGEQFF	TGTGCCAGCAGCCGGCCCCCGGGCGGTGAGCAGTTCTTC
TRBV6-4	NA	NA	TRBJ2-2	CASSPTPGTGELFF	TGTGCCAGCAGCCCGACCCCGGGGACCGGGGAGCTGTTTTTT
TRBV19	NA	NA	TRBJ1-5	CASSLRNQPQHF	TGTGCCAGTAGTTTGAGAAATCAGCCCCAGCATTTT
TRBV7-9	NA	NA	TRBJ2-7	CASSPGWATGSYEQYF	TGTGCCAGCAGCCCCGGATGGGCGACGGGAAGCTACGAGCAGTACTTC